A selection of T cell receptor beta chains follows, all from one sample in a study of human T cells and chemical hapten exposure. A single record per CDR3 protein comes from TCRdb applying MiXCR to the RACE reads. The sample lists 85,000 to 100,000 distinct CDR3 sequences; more than 10% were seen once. The sample in question was whole blood, obtained in connection with sensitization to the hapten diphenylcyclopropenone (DPC). Source of these receptors: a woman aged 60-70 years with alopecia areata. Some clones in this sample may be carry-over from other donors' samples. Each CDR3 is given with its conserved first and last residue. A D gene is named only where the DNA matches it firmly. Part of the rows lack a size; the others show once, few, many or a class for expanded clones.

clone_size d_call cdr3_length j_call v_call cdr3_aa cdr3_nt
. TRBD1 15 TRBJ2-5 TRBV10-3 CAISDPGTDQETQYF TGTGCCATCAGTGACCCTGGGACAGACCAAGAGACCCAGTACTTC
few . 15 TRBJ2-1 TRBV20-1 CSAQTGTQARIEQFF TGCAGTGCCCAAACCGGGACGCAGGCTCGGATTGAGCAGTTCTTC
. TRBD2 17 TRBJ2-1 TRBV6-6 CASSNTLSGGLYNEQFF TGTGCCAGCAGCAATACCTTAAGCGGGGGGTTATACAATGAGCAGTTCTTC
few . 16 TRBJ2-5 TRBV20-1 CSADHPTRGDQETQYF TGCAGTGCTGACCACCCCACCAGGGGGGACCAAGAGACCCAGTACTTC
many TRBD2 15 TRBJ2-1 TRBV18 CASSRSGGASNEQFF TGTGCCAGCTCACGTAGCGGGGGGGCCTCCAATGAGCAGTTCTTC
many TRBD1 12 TRBJ1-1 TRBV6-5 CASRGQGSEAFF TGTGCCAGCAGGGGACAGGGGTCTGAAGCTTTCTTT
. . 18 TRBJ1-6 TRBV18 CASSPSSRQVRRNSPLHF TGTGCCAGCTCACCCTCCTCACGACAGGTTCGCCGTAATTCACCCCTCCACTTT
. . 15 TRBJ2-1 TRBV7-6 CASSNPGTKVHEQFF TGTGCCAGCAGCAATCCCGGGACAAAAGTGCATGAGCAGTTCTTC
many TRBD1 15 TRBJ2-7 TRBV7-2 CASSLEGTENYEQYF TGTGCCAGCAGCTTAGAGGGGACAGAAAATTACGAGCAGTACTTC
many TRBD2 20 TRBJ2-1 TRBV20-1 CSARARTGGTSSISYNEQFF TGCAGTGCTAGAGCCAGAACCGGGGGGACCTCTTCCATCTCCTACAATGAGCAGTTCTTC
. . 13 TRBJ1-1 TRBV25-1 CASSEWVNTEAFF TGTGCCAGCAGTGAATGGGTGAACACTGAAGCTTTCTTT
many TRBD1 16 TRBJ2-6 TRBV20-1 CSATPQGAGGANVLTF TGCAGTGCCACGCCCCAGGGGGCGGGAGGGGCCAACGTCCTGACTTTC
. TRBD1 14 TRBJ2-2 TRBV19 CASSKGANTGELFF TGTGCCAGTAGTAAGGGGGCTAACACCGGGGAGCTGTTTTTT
. TRBD1 14 TRBJ1-6 TRBV5-4 CASSYRTGQSPLHF TGTGCCAGCAGCTACCGGACAGGCCAGTCACCCCTCCACTTT
many TRBD2 17 TRBJ2-1 TRBV14 CASSQDLGTSGGDEQFF TGTGCCAGCAGCCAAGATCTAGGGACTAGCGGGGGTGATGAGCAGTTCTTC
. TRBD2 16 TRBJ2-2 TRBV3-1 CASSQGDYPNTGELFF TGTGCCAGCAGCCAAGGGGACTATCCTAACACCGGGGAGCTGTTTTTT
many . 15 TRBJ1-1 TRBV3-1 CASSQRRGGDTEAFF TGTGCCAGCAGCCAAAGGAGGGGTGGCGACACTGAAGCTTTCTTT
. . 13 TRBJ1-2 TRBV7-2 CASSRLLRLGYTF TGTGCCAGCAGTCGTTTGCTGCGGTTAGGCTACACCTTC
. . 18 TRBJ1-1 TRBV21-1 CASSKDLNVRGPNTEAFF TGTGCCAGCAGCAAAGACCTAAATGTCCGGGGGCCGAACACTGAAGCTTTCTTT
. TRBD1 12 TRBJ1-1 TRBV3-1 CASSTGGRKAFF TGTGCCAGCAGTACAGGGGGAAGGAAAGCTTTCTTT
many TRBD1 16 TRBJ1-6 TRBV5-1 CASSRQGVSYNSPLHF TGCGCCAGCAGCAGACAGGGAGTCTCCTATAATTCACCCCTCCACTTT
many TRBD1 16 TRBJ2-7 TRBV13 CASSLRQGSISYEQYF TGTGCCAGCAGCCTTCGACAGGGCTCAATCTCCTACGAGCAGTACTTC
many . 12 TRBJ1-2 TRBV7-9 CASSLGVYGYTF TGTGCCAGCAGCTTAGGGGTCTATGGCTACACCTTC
many . 13 TRBJ1-5 TRBV20-1 CSVSSGTDQPQHF TGCAGTGTTAGTTCCGGGACGGATCAGCCCCAGCATTTT
many . 14 TRBJ1-1 TRBV7-2 CASSSRVEVAEAFF TGTGCCAGCAGCTCACGGGTGGAAGTGGCTGAAGCTTTCTTT
many . 13 TRBJ2-7 TRBV27 CASSLLPSYEQYF TGTGCCAGCAGTTTATTACCCTCCTACGAGCAGTACTTC
. . 14 TRBJ2-3 TRBV2 CASSGGLSTDTQYF TGTGCCAGCAGCGGGGGCCTTAGCACAGATACGCAGTATTTT
few . 16 TRBJ1-1 TRBV29-1 CSVETGPVGLRTEAFF TGCAGCGTTGAGACAGGCCCTGTAGGTTTGCGCACTGAAGCTTTCTTT
many . 12 TRBJ1-5 TRBV7-8 CASSFLDQPQHF TGTGCCAGCAGCTTTCTGGATCAGCCCCAGCATTTT
many TRBD1 16 TRBJ2-6 TRBV3-1 CASSATGGSGANVLTF TGTGCCAGCAGCGCCACAGGGGGCTCTGGGGCCAACGTCCTGACTTTC
many . 13 TRBJ2-5 TRBV4-2 CASSQDERETQYF TGTGCCAGCAGCCAAGACGAGCGAGAGACCCAGTACTTC
. TRBD2 17 TRBJ2-5 TRBV5-1 CASSTYNSGGFEETQYF TGCGCCAGCAGCACCTACAATAGCGGGGGGTTCGAAGAGACCCAGTACTTC
. . 15 TRBJ1-1 TRBV3-1 CASSHRSQGSSEAFF TGTGCCAGCAGCCACCGGTCCCAGGGGAGTTCTGAAGCTTTCTTT
many TRBD2 15 TRBJ2-5 TRBV11-2 CASSFGTSGEETQYF TGTGCCAGCAGCTTTGGGACTAGCGGGGAAGAGACCCAGTACTTC
. . 13 TRBJ2-1 TRBV2 CASSRGTYNEQFF TGTGCCAGCAGCCGGGGGACCTACAATGAGCAGTTCTTC
. . 13 TRBJ2-7 TRBV7-6 CASSAGPNYEQYF TGTGCCAGCAGCGCTGGGCCCAACTACGAGCAGTACTTC
many TRBD2 16 TRBJ2-2 TRBV11-2 CASSTTAGGHPGELFF TGTGCCAGCAGCACCACAGCGGGGGGGCACCCCGGGGAGCTGTTTTTT
. TRBD1 14 TRBJ2-7 TRBV20-1 CSARDLTGAYEQYF TGCAGTGCTAGAGACTTGACAGGGGCCTACGAGCAGTACTTC
many TRBD1 14 TRBJ1-2 TRBV6-1 CASSEYGQGGGYTF TGTGCCAGCAGTGAGTACGGACAGGGCGGTGGCTACACCTTC
many . 16 TRBJ1-1 TRBV5-4 CASSLGRQVHDTEAFF TGTGCCAGCAGCTTGGGACGGCAGGTACACGACACTGAAGCTTTCTTT